The clone carrying this T cell receptor (beta chain) has more than one count but fewer than ten. V lost 7 bases and J lost 2, with 14 bases in between. The CDR3 runs to 14 residues. From germline, CDR1 is MNHEY and CDR2 SVGAGI. Generated by immunoSEQ multiplex PCR, the TCRdb table keeps only in-frame clones and is missing some. In the table there are 45,000 to 60,000 clones, 79% of which are singletons. The data belong to a study of OX40 agonist ivuxolimab in advanced cancers. Turning to the study itself: Partial responses were recorded for three patients, including one with hepatocellular carcinoma and two with cutaneous melanoma.

This chain links TRBV6-5 with TRBJ1-2; D gene uncertain. Specimen: CD4+ or CD8+ T cells sorted from blood, collected in a trial of the OX40 agonist ivuxolimab. The sequence derives from an adult with an advanced solid tumor such as melanoma, head and neck, liver or kidney cancer. CDR3 nucleotides: TGTGCCAGCACCAGAAATGCGAGAAACTATGGCTACACCTTC. Residues: CASTRNARNYGYTF.